These 22 T cell receptor beta chains originate from one sample sequenced in a study of shared clonotypes between healthy human individuals. Clones were sequenced by immunoSEQ multiplex PCR, and TCRdb holds only the in-frame ones, with some missing. The sample has about 1 million clones, approximately 72% seen once. The sample taken for sequencing was memory CD4+ T cells sorted from blood. As to subset: CD45RA-negative fraction. These receptors came from a man aged 18 to 30 in good health.

On this clone: The junction does not match germline at one end; this may be a read error. This rearrangement joins TRBV7-9 to TRBJ2-1, with a weak D call TRBD1 (5 bases). Per germline, CDR1 SEHNR and CDR2 FQNEAQ (reference sequence). The CDR3 runs to 13 residues. CDR3 region: CASSPPKGPELFF. CDR3 in DNA: TGTGCCAGCAGCCCCCCCAAGGGGCCGGAGCTGTTCTTC.

V usage is TRBV2 and J usage is TRBJ2-7; possibly TRBD1 for D (6 bases). This CDR3 has 13 residues. Germline V gives CDR1 SNHLY, CDR2 FYNNEI. V lost 5 bases and J lost 3, with 11 bases in between. The CDR3 DNA follows: TGTGCCAGCAGTTTACTCAGGGGCTACGAGCAGTACTTC. Its translation: CASSLLRGYEQYF.

The J gene is TRBJ2-3, the V gene TRBV10-3; 7 bases match TRBD1. Unmatched junction bases numbered 4, after V lost 10 bases and J lost 0 bases. Germline lookup yields CDR1 ENHRY and CDR2 SYGVKD. This CDR3 region has 13 residues. The CDR3 here is CATGTASTDTQYF. CDR3 coding DNA: TGTGCCACAGGGACAGCTAGCACAGATACGCAGTATTTT.

The chain couples TRBV6-1 to TRBJ2-5, with D unclear. V lost 3 bases, J lost 4 bases, and 6 bases lay in between. This CDR3 comprises 12 residues. CDR1 is MNHNS, CDR2 SASEGT, per germline. The CDR3 region is CASSDLRETQYF. CDR3 nucleotides: TGTGCCAGCAGTGATTTGCGAGAGACCCAGTACTTC.

The chain joins TRBV29-1 to TRBJ2-5; perhaps TRBD1 as D (5 bases). The germline CDR1 and CDR2 sequences are SQVTM and ANQGSEA. The CDR3 length is 13 residues. Deletions cut 4 bases from V and 4 bases from J, with 13 bases between. CDR3 loop: CSVGQNLGETQYF. CDR3 coding DNA: TGCAGCGTTGGACAGAATCTTGGAGAGACCCAGTACTTC. The complete variable domain, with remaining parts taken from reference TRBV29-1 and TRBJ2-5, reads SAVISQKPSRDICQRGTSLTIQCQVDSQVTMMFWYRQQPGQSLTLIATANQGSEATYESGFVIDKFPISRPNLTFSTLTVSNMSPEDSSIYLCSVGQNLGETQYFGPGTRLLVL.

This rearrangement joins TRBV28 to TRBJ1-6; no definite D call. This CDR3 is 15 amino acids long. Germline-derived CDR1 and CDR2 are MDHEN and SYDVKM. Trimming removed 7 bases at V and 3 bases at J, with 13 bases between. The CDR3 nucleotides are TGTGCCAGCACCCGGGCAGTAAGCTATAATTCACCCCTCCACTTT. Translated: CASTRAVSYNSPLHF.

The chain uses TRBV5-1 and TRBJ1-5; D gene uncertain. V lost 0 bases, J lost 4 bases, and 11 bases lay in between. From germline, CDR1 is SGHRS and CDR2 YFSETQ. The CDR3 loop spans 15 amino acids. The CDR3 nucleotides read TGCGCCAGCAGCTTGGATGGACCGAGTAATCAGCCCCAGCATTTT. Its protein is CASSLDGPSNQPQHF. Using reference TRBV5-1 and TRBJ1-5 for the parts outside the CDR3, the full variable domain is KAGVTQTPRYLIKTRGQQVTLSCSPISGHRSVSWYQQTPGQGLQFLFEYFSETQRNKGNFPGRFSGRQFSNSRSEMNVSTLELGDSALYLCASSLDGPSNQPQHFGDGTRLSIL.

The V call is TRBV28, the J call TRBJ1-4; a weak D match, TRBD1 (5 bases). The CDR3 runs to 14 residues. The germline CDR1 and CDR2 sequences are MDHEN and SYDVKM. Trimming took 9 bases from V and 4 from J, leaving 15 bases between them. CDR3 amino acids: CASRWQGLNEKLFF. For the CDR3, the DNA is TGTGCCAGTAGGTGGCAGGGCCTTAATGAAAAACTGTTTTTT.

The rearrangement uses TRBV6-1 and TRBJ1-5; D remains ambiguous. Germline CDR1 reads MNHNS; CDR2 reads SASEGT. The germline V and J ends were trimmed by 0 bases and 5 bases, with 17 bases remaining between them. The CDR3 totals 17 residues. The CDR3 loop is CASSEAPWRPSDQPQHF. CDR3 nucleotide sequence: TGTGCCAGCAGTGAAGCGCCGTGGAGGCCGTCGGATCAGCCCCAGCATTTT.

This clone has more than one count but fewer than ten. The chain's CDR3 is CASRSQGSPSPLHF. CDR3 DNA sequence: TGTGCCAGCAGATCACAGGGGTCCCCATCACCCCTCCACTTT. This sequence joins TRBV6-6 and TRBJ1-6, with TRBD1 identical over 7 bases. Germline-derived CDR1 and CDR2 are MNHNY and SVGAGI (reference sequence). With V trimmed by 6 bases and J by 10 bases, 9 bases remained unmatched. This CDR3 has 14 amino acids.

The chain is built from TRBV11-2 and TRBJ1-6; no reliable D call. The CDR3 is 15 amino acids. The V gene's germline CDR1 is SGHAT and CDR2 FQNNGV. Trimming removed 2 bases at V and 7 bases at J, with 12 bases between. CDR3 coding DNA: TGTGCCAGCAGCTTAACCGAGGGAGACAATTCACCCCTCCACTTT. It translates to CASSLTEGDNSPLHF.

CDR3 residues: CSVGTSNYGYTF. The CDR3 DNA is TGCAGCGTTGGGACATCTAACTATGGCTACACCTTC. The genes are TRBV29-1 and TRBJ1-2; D is possibly TRBD1 (5 bases). V dropped 4 bases and J dropped 0 bases, with 6 bases sitting between them. Looked up from germline, CDR1 is SQVTM and CDR2 is ANQGSEA. This CDR3 has 12 amino acids.

CDR3 DNA sequence: TGTGCCAGTAGCCAACTTGACTCATACCAAGAGACCCAGTACTTC. It yields the protein CASSQLDSYQETQYF. This rearrangement joins TRBV19 to TRBJ2-5; no clear D gene. Germline loops: CDR1 LNHDA, CDR2 SQIVND (reference sequence). The germline V and J ends were trimmed by 6 bases and 0 bases, with 14 bases remaining between them. This CDR3 has 15 amino acids.

On this clone: A much larger clone is a single base away; this may be a read error. This chain links TRBV5-5 with TRBJ2-3; D is uncertain. V dropped 4 bases and J dropped 5 bases, with 5 bases sitting between them. CDR1 SGHKS and CDR2 YYEKEE come from the germline V gene (reference sequence). The CDR3 is 11 residues long. The CDR3 protein is CASSVGDTQYF. CDR3 DNA: TGTGCCAGCAGCGTAGGAGATACGCAGTATTTT.

The CDR3 sequence is CASSFRPETEAFF. CDR3 in DNA: TGTGCCAGCAGCTTTAGGCCCGAAACTGAAGCTTTCTTT. The chain is built from TRBV7-9 and TRBJ1-1; D is unresolved. The CDR3 spans 13 residues. Germline loops: CDR1 SEHNR, CDR2 FQNEAQ (reference sequence). Trimming took 3 bases from V and 5 from J, leaving 10 bases between them.

The chain joins TRBV19 to TRBJ1-3; TRBD1 is a possible D gene (6 bases). This CDR3 is built from 16 residues. The germline V gene encodes CDR1 LNHDA and CDR2 SQIVND (reference sequence). Trimming shortened V by 7 bases and J by 0 bases, and 16 bases separated the two germline ends. CDR3 coding DNA: TGTGCCAGTACCAAAGGACAGACGAGCTCTGGAAACACCATATATTTT. This encodes CASTKGQTSSGNTIYF. Combining the CDR3 with reference TRBV19 and TRBJ1-3 gives the whole variable domain DGGITQSPKYLFRKEGQNVTLSCEQNLNHDAMYWYRQDPGQGLRLIYYSQIVNDFQKGDIAEGYSVSREKKESFPLTVTSAQKNPTAFYLCASTKGQTSSGNTIYFGEGSWLTVV.

The chain carries TRBV7-9 and TRBJ2-1; D uncertain. This CDR3 contains 13 residues. V was pared by 1 base and J by 5 bases, with 6 bases between. CDR1 and CDR2 from the germline V gene are SEHNR and FQNEAQ (reference sequence). CDR3 amino acids: CASSLGANNEQFF. CDR3 in DNA: TGTGCCAGCAGCTTAGGGGCTAACAATGAGCAGTTCTTC.

V is TRBV19 and J is TRBJ2-1, with D unclear. The CDR3 consists of 13 residues. Germline values: CDR1 LNHDA, CDR2 SQIVND (reference sequence). Trimming removed 5 bases at V and 2 bases at J, with 7 bases between. DNA of the CDR3: TGTGCCAGTAGTTCACTTACCTACAATGAGCAGTTCTTC. Its protein product is CASSSLTYNEQFF.

This clone came up a few times. The V gene is TRBV10-3, the J gene TRBJ1-4; D is ambiguous. The V and J ends lost 0 bases and 6 bases respectively, with 2 bases between them. CDR3 length: 12 residues. The germline gives CDR1 ENHRY, CDR2 SYGVKD. This CDR3 reads CAISESDEKLFF. The CDR3 coding sequence is TGTGCCATCAGTGAGTCGGATGAAAAACTGTTTTTT.

As regards this clone: The sample carries other DNA sequences with the same CDR3. The rearrangement uses TRBV5-1 and TRBJ1-4, with a possible D match to TRBD1 (5 bases). With 0 bases removed from V and 8 bases from J, the gap between germline ends came to 14 bases. CDR1 is SGHRS and CDR2 is YFSETQ in the germline V gene. The CDR3 is 15 amino acids. The CDR3 protein is CASSLAGGYGEKLFF. In DNA, the CDR3 is TGCGCCAGCAGCTTGGCCGGGGGGTATGGGGAAAAACTGTTTTTT.

The chain couples TRBV7-2 to TRBJ2-1, with D tentatively TRBD2 (5 bases). The length of the CDR3 is 13 residues. Per germline, CDR1 SGHTA and CDR2 FQGNSA. Trimming took off 6 bases at V and 4 bases at J, with 10 bases between the two ends. DNA of the CDR3: TGTGCCAGCAGAATCACGGGATACAATGAGCAGTTCTTC. This gives the protein CASRITGYNEQFF. Looking up the rest from reference TRBV7-2 and TRBJ2-1 gives the full variable domain: GAGVSQSPSNKVTEKGKDVELRCDPISGHTALYWYRQSLGQGLEFLIYFQGNSAPDKSGLPSDRFSAERTGGSVSTLTIQRTQQEDSAVYLCASRITGYNEQFFGPGTRLTVL.

V is TRBV9 and J is TRBJ2-3, with D perhaps matching TRBD1 (5 bases). This CDR3 contains 14 residues. V was clipped by 0 bases and J by 1 base, with 6 bases between them. CDR1 is SGDLS, CDR2 YYNGEE, per germline. The CDR3 region has the DNA TGTGCCAGCAGCGTAGAGGGGCGCACAGATACGCAGTATTTT. Translation: CASSVEGRTDTQYF. Together with reference TRBV9 and TRBJ2-3, the CDR3 gives the full variable domain: DSGVTQTPKHLITATGQRVTLRCSPRSGDLSVYWYQQSLDQGLQFLIQYYNGEERAKGNILERFSAQQFPDLHSELNLSSLELGDSALYFCASSVEGRTDTQYFGPGTRLTVL.